The 18 T cell receptor beta chains given below trace back to one sample, sequenced in a study of identical twins. TCRdb ran MiXCR on the 5' RACE reads and lists one entry per CDR3 protein. The data hold some 440,000 distinct CDR3 sequences, with 20% to 25% observed a single time. The same specimen was also included in a second study, on T cells expressing NK-cell markers.

The source material was CD4+ T cells sorted from blood. The receptors here all came from a woman younger than 35 in good health.

The chain is built from TRBV6-2 or TRBV6-3 and TRBJ1-2, with 9 bases matching TRBD1. V dropped 5 bases and J dropped 5; count of bases not matched to a gene: 6. CDR1 and CDR2 (germline): MNHEY, SVGEGT. The length of the CDR3 is 14 residues. CDR3 sequence: CASSTRTGEYGYTF. The DNA for the CDR3 is TGTGCCAGCAGTACTCGGACAGGGGAGTATGGCTACACCTTC.

The CDR3 protein is CSVQTQGLVTQYF. The CDR3 nucleotides are TGCAGCGTCCAGACCCAGGGACTGGTGACCCAGTACTTC. This chain joins TRBV29-1 and TRBJ2-5, with a tentative D call TRBD2 (6 bases). Germline V CDR1 and CDR2: SQVTM, ANQGSEA. V shed 6 bases and J shed 7 bases, with 18 bases lying between them. The CDR3 sequence is 13 residues long.

This clonotype was recorded at least ten times. The V gene is TRBV5-1, the J gene TRBJ1-1; possible D gene TRBD1, 5 bases. The germline CDR1 and CDR2 sequences are SGHRS and YFSETQ. The CDR3 spans 14 residues. Deletions cut 3 bases from V and 2 bases from J, with 11 bases between. The CDR3 sequence: CASSWGLTNTEAFF. The CDR3 nucleotides are TGCGCCAGCAGCTGGGGACTGACCAACACTGAAGCTTTCTTT.

CDR3 in DNA: TGCAGTGCTAGAGATTTTAGGGGCCAGGAGACCCAGTACTTC. Translating gives CSARDFRGQETQYF. The J gene is TRBJ2-5, the V gene TRBV20-1; TRBD1 is a possible D gene (5 bases). The V end was cut by 0 bases, the J end by 5 bases, with 13 bases between. The germline V gene has CDR1 DFQATT and CDR2 SNEGSKA (reference sequence). This CDR3 has 14 residues.

The rearrangement joins TRBV6-1 to TRBJ2-7; D is possibly TRBD2 (6 bases). Trimming stripped 5 bases from V and 5 bases from J, with 13 bases between. Looked up from germline, CDR1 is MNHNS and CDR2 is SASEGT. This CDR3 spans 13 amino acids. The CDR3 bases are TGTGCCAGCAGTCTGACTAGTAGCCACGAGCAGTACTTC. Its translation is CASSLTSSHEQYF.

This clonotype was recorded a few times. J is TRBJ1-4 and V is TRBV7-2, with 9 bases identical to TRBD1. The germline V gene has CDR1 SGHTA and CDR2 FQGNSA. The CDR3 length is 14 residues. Trimming took 5 bases from V and 7 from J; bases not matched to a gene: 5. The CDR3 region has the DNA TGTGCCAGCAGCCAGGGACAGGGCTTTGAAAAACTGTTTTTT. Translating it yields CASSQGQGFEKLFF.

The CDR3 loop is CASSVPQQGTQYF. CDR3 sequence (DNA): TGTGCCAGCAGCGTACCCCAACAAGGAACCCAGTACTTC. The genes are TRBV5-6 and TRBJ2-5, with D uncertain. The CDR3 loop spans 13 amino acids. Trimming took 4 bases from V and 8 from J, leaving 15 bases between them. The germline CDR1 and CDR2 sequences are SGHDT and YYEEEE.

This clonotype was counted only a few times. The V gene is TRBV18, the J gene TRBJ2-2; weak D call: TRBD2 (5 bases). Between the trimmed V and J ends, which lost 0 bases and 3 bases, there was a span of 20 bases. Germline V gives CDR1 KGHSH, CDR2 LQKENI. This CDR3 comprises 19 residues. The CDR3 region has the DNA TGTGCCAGCTCACCACCCTTCGGCATCAGGACTTTTCACACCGGGGAGCTGTTTTTT. Protein sequence: CASSPPFGIRTFHTGELFF. The whole variable domain, filled in from reference TRBV18 and TRBJ2-2, reads NAGVMQNPRHLVRRRGQEARLRCSPMKGHSHVYWYRQLPEEGLKFMVYLQKENIIDESGMPKERFSAEFPKEGPSILRIQQVVRGDSAAYFCASSPPFGIRTFHTGELFFGEGSRLTVL.

The chain uses TRBV12-3 or TRBV12-4 and TRBJ2-7; 8 bases are shared with TRBD2. This CDR3 spans 16 amino acids. With V trimmed by 7 bases and J by 7 bases, 18 bases remained unmatched. The DNA of the CDR3 is TGTGCCAGCAAGGACGACAGCGGGGGAGGTATAGGTGAGCAGTACTTC. As protein: CASKDDSGGGIGEQYF.

This clonotype was counted a few times. The gene calls are TRBV9 and TRBJ2-3; 10 bases line up with TRBD2. V shed 2 bases and J 1 base; nucleotides not matched to a gene: 1. The CDR3 is made up of 15 amino acids. The V gene's germline CDR1 is SGDLS and CDR2 YYNGEE. The chain's CDR3 is CASSVGTSGTDTQYF. Here the CDR3 DNA reads TGTGCCAGCAGCGTTGGGACTAGCGGCACAGATACGCAGTATTTT. The full variable domain, in which reference TRBV9 and TRBJ2-3 provide the parts outside the CDR3, is DSGVTQTPKHLITATGQRVTLRCSPRSGDLSVYWYQQSLDQGLQFLIQYYNGEERAKGNILERFSAQQFPDLHSELNLSSLELGDSALYFCASSVGTSGTDTQYFGPGTRLTVL.

This clonotype was observed many times. V is TRBV7-2 and J is TRBJ2-1, with a tentative D call TRBD2 (6 bases). The germline V gene encodes CDR1 SGHTA and CDR2 FQGNSA. There are 15 residues in the CDR3. Trimming removed 4 bases at V and 9 bases at J, with 19 bases between. The CDR3 coding sequence is TGTGCCAGCAGCTCAACTAGCTTTGGGTATGGTGAGCAGTTCTTC. This gives the protein CASSSTSFGYGEQFF.

This clonotype was recorded at least ten times. The chain combines TRBV2 with TRBJ2-7; maybe TRBD1 (6 bases). V was pared by 7 bases and J by 0 bases, with 13 bases between. Germline CDR1 and CDR2: SNHLY and FYNNEI. The CDR3 is 14 amino acids. The CDR3 loop reads CASNLQGSSYEQYF. CDR3 in DNA: TGTGCCAGCAATCTACAGGGATCCTCCTACGAGCAGTACTTC. Full variable domain (rest looked up from reference TRBV2 and TRBJ2-7): EPEVTQTPSHQVTQMGQEVILRCVPISNHLYFYWYRQILGQKVEFLVSFYNNEISEKSEIFDDQFSVERPDGSNFTLKIRSTKLEDSAMYFCASNLQGSSYEQYFGPGTRLTVT.

The V call is TRBV20-1, the J call TRBJ2-3; possibly TRBD1 or TRBD2 for D (6 bases each). The ends were cut back, 3 bases at V and 9 bases at J, with 16 bases in the middle. Germline V CDR1 and CDR2: DFQATT, SNEGSKA (reference sequence). This CDR3 region has 13 residues. This CDR3 reads CSASPTGAGTQYF. In DNA, the CDR3 is TGCAGTGCTAGTCCTACGGGGGCGGGCACGCAGTATTTT.

This clonotype showed up just a few times. The gene calls are TRBV30 and TRBJ2-5; 8 positions agree with TRBD2. V trimming: 3 bases; J trimming: 5 bases; junction bases outside the gene matches: 2. The CDR3 is made up of 12 amino acids. Germline CDR1 GTSNPN, CDR2 SVGIG (reference sequence). CDR3 sequence reads: CAWSASGETQYF. The CDR3 DNA reads as TGTGCCTGGAGCGCTAGCGGGGAGACCCAGTACTTC.

The CDR3 DNA is TGTGCCAGCAGTCAAACGTCAGGGACAGGGGCTCTTCACGAGCAGTACTTC. This gives the protein CASSQTSGTGALHEQYF. J is TRBJ2-7 and V is TRBV6-1, with TRBD1 matching 10 bases. Per the germline V gene, CDR1 is MNHNS and CDR2 is SASEGT. V shed 5 bases and J 5 bases; nucleotides not matched to a gene: 15. The CDR3 runs 17 residues.

This clonotype was found a few times. The chain has TRBV5-1 and TRBJ2-1, with D possibly TRBD2 on 6 matching bases. Germline values: CDR1 SGHRS, CDR2 YFSETQ. The CDR3 loop spans 15 amino acids. The V gene lost 4 bases and the J gene lost 5 bases, with 16 bases spanning the gap. The CDR3 reads CASSLSGGLHNEQFF. CDR3 sequence (DNA): TGCGCCAGCAGCCTTAGCGGAGGCCTCCACAATGAGCAGTTCTTC.

The chain combines TRBV12-3 or TRBV12-4 with TRBJ1-2; 7 bases match TRBD1. The length of the CDR3 is 11 residues. V lost 6 bases and J lost 13; bases outside the gene matches: 8. The CDR3 DNA sequence: TGTGCCAGCAGGCGCCGGGACAGCCCCACCTTC. Translating it yields CASRRRDSPTF.

This clonotype was seen more than once but under ten times. This chain connects TRBV13 to TRBJ2-5, with TRBD2 matching 9 bases. V lost 5 bases to trimming and J lost 5 bases; unmatched junction nucleotides: 6. Germline CDR1 reads PRHDT; CDR2 reads FYEKMQ (reference sequence). CDR3 size: 14 residues. The CDR3, as DNA: TGTGCCAGCAGCAGCCAGCGGGGGGCGGAGACCCAGTACTTC. Translated, it gives CASSSQRGAETQYF.